This T cell receptor beta chain was sequenced for a study of blood T cell repertoires in COVID-19. The CDR3 runs 14 residues. Germline-derived CDR1 and CDR2 are MDHEN and SYDVKM. Trimming took off 3 bases at V and 0 bases at J, with 9 bases between the two ends. Repertoires were generated with immunoSEQ multiplex PCR, while TCRdb's copy carries only in-frame clones and drops some. The profile shows roughly 410,000 clones, around 87% of them singletons. This receptor was identified in a woman aged 60-75 years with COVID-19, enrolled during active disease. The V gene is TRBV28, the J gene TRBJ2-7, with D maybe TRBD2 (7 bases). The specimen was peripheral blood. The CDR3 sequence is CASSLRGPSYEQYF. CDR3 nucleotides: TGTGCCAGCAGTTTGCGGGGGCCCTCCTACGAGCAGTACTTC.